This T cell receptor beta chain was recorded in a study of cytomegalovirus exposure and HLA in healthy donors. Overall study: Around 78 million unique TCR sequences came from HLA-typed donors in an early release.

Study results and caveats: In an earlier analysis, most TCR beta V segments were productive about 87% or about 30% of the time. A later analysis found that most CMV-associated TCR beta chains appeared HLA-restricted. According to the study, around 180 TCR beta chains were cytomegalovirus-associated.

The PCR employed 60 Vbeta primers together with 13 Jbeta primers. Produced via immunoSEQ multiplex PCR; TCRdb's table is partial and in-frame only. This sample carries approximately 200,000 clones, roughly four fifths of them seen once, and the ten largest clones take less than 4%. This clone turned up a few times. Its antigen is still unknown. Sequencing input: PBMCs. This TCR came from a young woman in good health and CMV-seropositive.

The CDR3 loop reads CSAGIANEQFF. CDR3 coding DNA: TGCAGCGCGGGGATTGCCAATGAGCAGTTCTTC. This chain links TRBV29-1 with TRBJ2-1; tentatively, D is TRBD2 (5 bases). Germline assignment: CDR1 SQVTM and CDR2 ANQGSEA. V lost 7 bases to trimming and J lost 6 bases, with 10 bases between them. This CDR3 comprises 11 residues.